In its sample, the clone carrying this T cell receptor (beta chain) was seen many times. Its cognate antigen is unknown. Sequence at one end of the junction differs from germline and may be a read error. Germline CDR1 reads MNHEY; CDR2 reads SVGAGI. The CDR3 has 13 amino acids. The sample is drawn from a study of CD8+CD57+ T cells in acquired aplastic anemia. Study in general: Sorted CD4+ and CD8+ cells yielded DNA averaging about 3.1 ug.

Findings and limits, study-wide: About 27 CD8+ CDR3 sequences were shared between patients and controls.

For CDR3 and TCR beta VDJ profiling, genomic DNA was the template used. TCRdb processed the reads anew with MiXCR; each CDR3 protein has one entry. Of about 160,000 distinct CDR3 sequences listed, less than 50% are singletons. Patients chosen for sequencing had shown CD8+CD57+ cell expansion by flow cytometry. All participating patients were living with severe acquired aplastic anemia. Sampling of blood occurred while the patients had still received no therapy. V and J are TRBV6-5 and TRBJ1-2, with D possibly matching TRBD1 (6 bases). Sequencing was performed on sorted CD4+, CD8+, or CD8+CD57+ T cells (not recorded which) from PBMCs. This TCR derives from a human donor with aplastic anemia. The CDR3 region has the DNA TGTGCCAGCAGTTCCACGGGGGGGCCTTCTTCGAACTTC. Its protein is CASSSTGGPSSNF.